Following are 25 T cell receptor beta chains from one sample sequenced in a study of blood T cell repertoires in COVID-19. Some clones are missing from TCRdb's copy, which holds only in-frame ones; the method was immunoSEQ multiplex PCR. The table shows 150,000 to 200,000 clones, with approximately 91% occurring only once. Sequenced input: peripheral blood. These TCRs come from a man between 35 and 55 years old with acute or convalescent COVID-19.

The chain uses TRBV6-5 and TRBJ1-6; TRBD1 matches 9 bases. CDR1 is MNHEY and CDR2 is SVGAGI in the germline V gene. This CDR3 is 15 amino acids long. V lost 4 bases and J lost 9; bases outside the gene matches: 7. The CDR3 nucleotides read TGTGCCAGCAGTTTAACCGGGACAGGGCTTTCACCCCTCCACTTT. Translation: CASSLTGTGLSPLHF.

The chain carries TRBV5-1 and TRBJ1-1; perhaps TRBD1 as D (5 bases). The CDR3 is 14 residues long. Looked up from germline, CDR1 is SGHRS and CDR2 is YFSETQ. The V gene lost 10 bases and the J gene lost 0 bases, with 16 bases spanning the gap. The DNA for the CDR3 is TGCGCCTCAAAAGGGCAGGGAATGAACACTGAAGCTTTCTTT. Translation gives CASKGQGMNTEAFF.

This chain's CDR3 is CASSATSIYEQYF. In DNA, the CDR3 is TGTGCCAGTAGCGCGACAAGTATCTACGAGCAGTACTTC. The gene calls are TRBV19 and TRBJ2-7; D ambiguous. The germline V gene encodes CDR1 LNHDA and CDR2 SQIVND (reference sequence). The V end lost 6 bases, the J end lost 3 bases, and 12 bases lay between the germline ends. The CDR3 is 13 amino acids.

The table lists this clone with a few counts. The genes are TRBV5-1 and TRBJ1-1, with 9 nucleotides matching TRBD1. V lost 7 bases and J lost 0; bases outside the gene matches: 4. CDR1 and CDR2 (germline): SGHRS, YFSETQ. This CDR3 is built from 14 residues. The chain's CDR3 is CASAGTGLNTEAFF. The DNA for the CDR3 is TGCGCCAGCGCTGGGACAGGGCTGAACACTGAAGCTTTCTTT.

The chain joins TRBV5-1 to TRBJ1-2; 7 positions match TRBD1. Germline V lookup: CDR1 SGHRS, CDR2 YFSETQ. The length of the CDR3 is 15 residues. V lost 3 bases and J lost 8; bases outside the gene matches: 13. DNA for the CDR3: TGCGCCAGCAGCTCTCAGGGACAGACCTCCTGGGGCTACACCTTC. Protein: CASSSQGQTSWGYTF.

This clone appeared many times. The chain combines TRBV6-2 or TRBV6-3 with TRBJ2-5; 8 positions agree with TRBD2. The CDR3 runs 14 residues. With 2 bases clipped from V and 9 bases from J, the junction kept 8 bases outside the gene matches. Germline CDR1 and CDR2: MNHEY and SVGEGT. The CDR3 loop is CASSYGIGGASQYF. In DNA, the CDR3 is TGTGCCAGCAGTTACGGTATCGGGGGGGCCTCCCAGTACTTC.

The CDR3 coding sequence is TGTGCCAGCAGCTTCAGGGGGCGAACAGATACGCAGTATTTT. Translated: CASSFRGRTDTQYF. V gene TRBV7-2 combines with J gene TRBJ2-3; 8 bases map to TRBD1. The CDR3 covers 14 residues. CDR1 SGHTA and CDR2 FQGNSA come from the germline V gene. Trimming at V came to 3 bases and at J to 3 bases, leaving 2 bases not matched to a gene.

The chain recombines TRBV5-6 with TRBJ1-5, with 9 positions matching TRBD1. The ends lost 1 base at V and 7 bases at J; junction bases unmatched: 15. The CDR3 length is 18 residues. Germline CDR1 SGHDT, CDR2 YYEEEE. The CDR3 loop is CASSLKMGQGERNQPQHF. CDR3 nucleotides: TGTGCCAGCAGCTTGAAGATGGGACAGGGTGAGAGAAACCAGCCCCAGCATTTT.

The table lists this clone with a few counts. The V and J genes are TRBV2 and TRBJ1-1; the D gene is possibly TRBD1 (5 bases). The CDR3 consists of 16 residues. The germline V gene encodes CDR1 SNHLY and CDR2 FYNNEI. V lost 0 bases and J 3 bases, leaving 14 bases between the germline ends. CDR3 sequence reads: CASSEAPTGVYTEAFF. The CDR3, as DNA: TGTGCCAGCAGTGAAGCGCCGACGGGGGTGTACACTGAAGCTTTCTTT.

The rearrangement joins TRBV9 to TRBJ1-2; possible D gene TRBD1, 6 bases. Trimming stripped 1 base from V and 0 bases from J, with 16 bases between. Germline loops: CDR1 SGDLS, CDR2 YYNGEE. This CDR3 is built from 17 residues. The CDR3 loop is CASSVPGVEEANYGYTF. Here the CDR3 DNA reads TGTGCCAGCAGCGTACCAGGGGTGGAGGAAGCTAACTATGGCTACACCTTC.

The rearrangement uses TRBV19 and TRBJ1-5; 7 nucleotides match TRBD1. CDR3 length: 17 residues. J was trimmed by 3 bases and V by 5 bases; bases with no gene match: 13. CDR1 is LNHDA, CDR2 SQIVND, per germline (reference sequence). Here the CDR3 reads CASSSGAQGRNNQPQHF. The CDR3, as DNA: TGTGCCAGTAGTTCCGGGGCACAGGGGAGGAACAATCAGCCCCAGCATTTT.

DNA of the CDR3: TGTGCCAGCTCACGGGACAGGGTCGGTACTGAAGCTTTCTTT. This codes for CASSRDRVGTEAFF. This chain uses TRBV18 with TRBJ1-1, with TRBD1 identical over 9 bases. The CDR3 is made up of 14 amino acids. Germline CDR1 reads KGHSH; CDR2 reads LQKENI. Germline trimming cut 4 bases from V and 5 bases from J; bases unmatched to any gene: 5.

This chain's CDR3 is CATSAGITQYF. The CDR3, as DNA: TGTGCCACCAGCGCAGGAATTACGCAGTATTTT. The chain has TRBV15 and TRBJ2-3; D unresolved. The germline V gene encodes CDR1 LNHNV and CDR2 YYDKDF (reference sequence). Trimming removed 5 bases at V and 8 bases at J, with 8 bases between. There are 11 residues in the CDR3.

The genes are TRBV3-1 (or the pseudogene TRBV3-2) and TRBJ2-5, with TRBD2 as a possible D gene (7 bases). V shed 0 bases and J shed 4 bases, with 12 bases lying between them. This CDR3 is built from 15 residues. The germline V gene has CDR1 LGHDT and CDR2 YNNKEL (reference sequence). The CDR3 reads CASSQDGGPGETQYF. In DNA, the CDR3 is TGTGCCAGCAGCCAAGACGGGGGGCCGGGAGAGACCCAGTACTTC.

The chain carries TRBV7-9 and TRBJ1-4; 7 bases are a match to TRBD1. The CDR3 runs to 15 residues. Unmatched junction bases numbered 4, after V lost 1 base and J lost 5 bases. Germline V CDR1 and CDR2: SEHNR, FQNEAQ (reference sequence). The CDR3 here is CASSLEGQRNEKLFF. DNA of the CDR3: TGTGCCAGCAGCTTAGAGGGACAGCGGAATGAAAAACTGTTTTTT.

This clone was detected a few times. This chain links TRBV7-9 with TRBJ1-1, with D perhaps matching TRBD1 (5 bases). The V and J ends lost 6 bases and 6 bases respectively, with 11 bases between them. The CDR3 spans 12 residues. Looked up from germline, CDR1 is SEHNR and CDR2 is FQNEAQ (reference sequence). The CDR3 DNA reads as TGTGCCAGCAGTTTAATGGGGCCTGAAGCTTTCTTT. It specifies CASSLMGPEAFF. Full variable domain (outside the CDR3, taken from reference TRBV7-9 and TRBJ1-1): DTGVSQNPRHKITKRGQNVTFRCDPISEHNRLYWYRQTLGQGPEFLTYFQNEAQLEKSRLLSDRFSAERPKGSFSTLEIQRTEQGDSAMYLCASSLMGPEAFFGQGTRLTVV.

This sequence joins TRBV30 and TRBJ1-2; 7 bases are shared with TRBD1. V shed 5 bases and J 2 bases; nucleotides not matched to a gene: 8. CDR3 length: 14 residues. The germline CDR1 and CDR2 sequences are GTSNPN and SVGIG (reference sequence). The CDR3 region is CAWLGQVRNYGYTF. CDR3 in DNA: TGTGCCTGGTTAGGACAGGTTCGCAACTATGGCTACACCTTC.

This clone was seen just once. The J gene is TRBJ2-7, the V gene TRBV18; 8 bases are shared with TRBD1. CDR1 is KGHSH and CDR2 is LQKENI in the germline V gene. V gave up 3 bases and J gave up 2 bases; unmatched junction bases: 3. The CDR3 is 14 amino acids. CDR3 in amino acids: CASSPDRAAYEQYF. The CDR3 nucleotides are TGTGCCAGCTCACCGGACAGGGCGGCCTACGAGCAGTACTTC.

The chain recombines TRBV4-2 with TRBJ2-1; a weak D match, TRBD2 (7 bases). The germline CDR1 and CDR2 sequences are LGHNA and YNFKEQ. There are 17 residues in the CDR3. V lost 1 base, J lost 2 bases, and 15 bases lay in between. CDR3 DNA sequence: TGTGCCAGCAGCCAAGTGTCGGGGGGCAAGACCTACAATGAGCAGTTCTTC. Translated: CASSQVSGGKTYNEQFF.

J is TRBJ2-5 and V is TRBV5-1; 10 positions match TRBD2. The CDR3 consists of 14 residues. The V and J ends lost 3 bases and 5 bases, in that order; junction bases with no gene match: 4. The germline V gene has CDR1 SGHRS and CDR2 YFSETQ. The chain's CDR3 is CASSSGTSAETQYF. In nucleotides, the CDR3 is TGCGCCAGCAGCTCCGGGACTAGCGCTGAGACCCAGTACTTC.

This clone was seen more than once but under ten times. This chain connects TRBV19 to TRBJ1-1; D is unresolved. There are 17 residues in the CDR3. CDR1 and CDR2 (germline): LNHDA, SQIVND (reference sequence). V gave up 1 base and J gave up 0 bases, with 15 bases separating them. This CDR3 is CASSIASRGTMNTEAFF. The CDR3 nucleotides read TGTGCCAGTAGTATAGCCAGTCGGGGTACAATGAACACTGAAGCTTTCTTT.

About this clone: Other nucleotide sequences from this sample produce the same CDR3. The rearrangement joins TRBV7-3 to TRBJ2-2; 8 bases align to TRBD2. The CDR3 length is 16 residues. CDR1 and CDR2 from the germline V gene are SGHTA and FQGTGA. V was pared by 4 bases and J by 0 bases, with 4 bases of the junction left unmatched. The CDR3 protein is CASSSPGLANTGELFF. CDR3 nucleotide sequence: TGTGCCAGCAGCTCCCCGGGACTAGCGAACACCGGGGAGCTGTTTTTT.

This clone was found once. The chain recombines TRBV4-3 with TRBJ2-2; 9 bases agree with TRBD2. Germline V gives CDR1 LGHNA, CDR2 YSLEER. The CDR3 has 17 amino acids. V lost 0 bases, J lost 6 bases, and 8 bases stayed unmatched. CDR3 region: CASSQEVAGGRPGELFF. The CDR3 DNA follows: TGCGCCAGCAGCCAAGAGGTCGCGGGGGGGCGTCCCGGGGAGCTGTTTTTT.

The rearrangement joins TRBV7-2 to TRBJ2-7, with 8 bases aligning to TRBD1. The CDR3 has 14 residues. With V trimmed by 3 bases and J by 3 bases, 4 bases remained unmatched. CDR1 and CDR2 (germline): SGHTA, FQGNSA. The DNA for the CDR3 is TGTGCCAGCAGCTTCCGGACAGGGAACTACGAGCAGTACTTC. Translated, it gives CASSFRTGNYEQYF.

The chain joins TRBV6-2 or TRBV6-3 to TRBJ2-7, with TRBD2 matching over 14 bases. V lost 5 bases, J lost 6 bases, and 9 bases stayed unmatched. CDR3 size: 16 residues. From germline, CDR1 is MNHEY and CDR2 SVGEGT. The CDR3: CASSTPGLAGEPEQYF. The CDR3 nucleotides are TGTGCCAGCAGTACTCCGGGACTAGCGGGGGAACCCGAGCAGTACTTC.